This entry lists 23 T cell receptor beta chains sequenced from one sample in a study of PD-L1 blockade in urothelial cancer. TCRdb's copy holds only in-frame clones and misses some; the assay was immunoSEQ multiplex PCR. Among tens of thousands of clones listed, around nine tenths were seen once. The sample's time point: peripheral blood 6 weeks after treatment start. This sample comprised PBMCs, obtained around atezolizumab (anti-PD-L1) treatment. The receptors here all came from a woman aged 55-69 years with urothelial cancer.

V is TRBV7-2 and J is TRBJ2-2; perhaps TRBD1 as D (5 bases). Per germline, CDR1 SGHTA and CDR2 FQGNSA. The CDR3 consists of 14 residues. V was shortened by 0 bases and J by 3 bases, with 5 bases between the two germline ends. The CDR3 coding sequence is TGTGCCAGCAGCTTAGCAGGGGACACCGGGGAGCTGTTTTTT. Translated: CASSLAGDTGELFF.

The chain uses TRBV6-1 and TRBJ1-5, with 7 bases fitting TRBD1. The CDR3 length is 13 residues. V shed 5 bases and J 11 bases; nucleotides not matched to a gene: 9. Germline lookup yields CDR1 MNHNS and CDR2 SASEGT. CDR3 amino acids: CASSPDRVRSQHF. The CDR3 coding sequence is TGTGCCAGCAGTCCCGACAGGGTCCGGTCCCAGCATTTT.

This CDR3 is CASSSIGTTYNEQFF. The CDR3 DNA reads TGTGCCAGCAGTTCCATCGGGACAACCTACAATGAGCAGTTCTTC. The chain joins TRBV28 to TRBJ2-1; perhaps TRBD1 as D (6 bases). Germline V lookup: CDR1 MDHEN, CDR2 SYDVKM. The CDR3 loop spans 15 amino acids. Trimming removed 4 bases at V and 2 bases at J, with 12 bases between. The full variable domain, rest sourced from reference TRBV28 and TRBJ2-1, is DVKVTQSSRYLVKRTGEKVFLECVQDMDHENMFWYRQDPGLGLRLIYFSYDVKMKEKGDIPEGYSVSREKKERFSLILESASTNQTSMYLCASSSIGTTYNEQFFGPGTRLTVL.

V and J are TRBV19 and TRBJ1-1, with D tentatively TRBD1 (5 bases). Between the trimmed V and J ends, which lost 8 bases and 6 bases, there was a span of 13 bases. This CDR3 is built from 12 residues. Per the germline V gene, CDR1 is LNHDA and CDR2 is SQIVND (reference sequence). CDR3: CASSTDRSEAFF. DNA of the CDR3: TGTGCCAGTTCGACAGATCGATCTGAAGCTTTCTTT.

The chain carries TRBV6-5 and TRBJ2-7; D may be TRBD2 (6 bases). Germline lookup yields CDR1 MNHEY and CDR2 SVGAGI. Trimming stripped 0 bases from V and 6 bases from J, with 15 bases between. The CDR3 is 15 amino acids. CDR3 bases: TGTGCCAGCAGTTACTCGAGACTAGACGGGAGCGAGCAGTACTTC. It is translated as CASSYSRLDGSEQYF.

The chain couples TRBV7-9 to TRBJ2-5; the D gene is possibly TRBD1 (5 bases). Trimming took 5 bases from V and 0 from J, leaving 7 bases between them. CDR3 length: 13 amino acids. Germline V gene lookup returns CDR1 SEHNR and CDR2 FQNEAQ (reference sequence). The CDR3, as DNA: TGTGCCAGCAGCCCAGGGTACCAAGAGACCCAGTACTTC. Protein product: CASSPGYQETQYF.

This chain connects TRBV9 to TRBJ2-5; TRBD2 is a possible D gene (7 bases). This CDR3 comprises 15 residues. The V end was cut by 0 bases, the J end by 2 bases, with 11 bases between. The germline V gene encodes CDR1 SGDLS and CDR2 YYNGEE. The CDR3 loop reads CASSVVGGGQETQYF. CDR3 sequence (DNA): TGTGCCAGCAGCGTAGTGGGAGGGGGGCAAGAGACCCAGTACTTC.

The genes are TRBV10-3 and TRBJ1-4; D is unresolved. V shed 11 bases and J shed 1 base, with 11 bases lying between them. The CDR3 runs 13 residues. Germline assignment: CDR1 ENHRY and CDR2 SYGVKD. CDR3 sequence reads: CAAQRGTNEKLFF. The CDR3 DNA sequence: TGTGCCGCGCAACGCGGAACTAATGAAAAACTGTTTTTT.

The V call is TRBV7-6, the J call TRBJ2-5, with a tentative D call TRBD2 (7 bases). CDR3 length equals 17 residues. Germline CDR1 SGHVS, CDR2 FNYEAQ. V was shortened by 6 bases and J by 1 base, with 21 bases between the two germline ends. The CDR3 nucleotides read TGTGCCAGCAGGGTTACTGTGGGGGGGGCAGCCCAAGAGACCCAGTACTTC. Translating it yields CASRVTVGGAAQETQYF.

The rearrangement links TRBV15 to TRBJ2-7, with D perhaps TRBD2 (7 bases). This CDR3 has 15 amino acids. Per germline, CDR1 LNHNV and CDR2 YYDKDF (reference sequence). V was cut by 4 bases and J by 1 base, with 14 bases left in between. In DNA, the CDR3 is TGTGCCACCAGCACATTAGGGGGGGGATCCTACGAGCAGTACTTC. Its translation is CATSTLGGGSYEQYF.

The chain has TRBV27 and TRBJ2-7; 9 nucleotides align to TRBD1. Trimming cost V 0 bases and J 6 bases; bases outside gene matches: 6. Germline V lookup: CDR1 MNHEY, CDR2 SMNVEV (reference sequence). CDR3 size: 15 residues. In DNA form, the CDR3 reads TGTGCCAGCAGTTTATCCGGGACAGGGACTCGCGAGCAGTACTTC. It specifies CASSLSGTGTREQYF.

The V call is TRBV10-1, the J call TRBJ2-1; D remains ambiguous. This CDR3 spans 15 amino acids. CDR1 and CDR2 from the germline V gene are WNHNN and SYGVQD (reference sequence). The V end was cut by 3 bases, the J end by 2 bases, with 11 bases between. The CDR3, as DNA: TGCGCCAGCAGTGAATCCGGGTCCCCCTACAATGAGCAGTTCTTC. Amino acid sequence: CASSESGSPYNEQFF.

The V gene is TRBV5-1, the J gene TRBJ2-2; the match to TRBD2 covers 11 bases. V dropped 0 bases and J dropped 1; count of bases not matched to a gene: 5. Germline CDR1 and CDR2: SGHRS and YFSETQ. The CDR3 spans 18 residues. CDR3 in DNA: TGCGCCAGCAGCTTGGCTAGCGGGGGGCTGCAGAACACCGGGGAGCTGTTTTTT. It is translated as CASSLASGGLQNTGELFF. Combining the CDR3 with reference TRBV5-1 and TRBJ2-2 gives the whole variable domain KAGVTQTPRYLIKTRGQQVTLSCSPISGHRSVSWYQQTPGQGLQFLFEYFSETQRNKGNFPGRFSGRQFSNSRSEMNVSTLELGDSALYLCASSLASGGLQNTGELFFGEGSRLTVL.

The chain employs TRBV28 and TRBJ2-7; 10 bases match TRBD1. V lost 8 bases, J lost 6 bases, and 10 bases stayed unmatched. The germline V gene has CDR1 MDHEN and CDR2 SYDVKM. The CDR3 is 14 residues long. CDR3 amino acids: CASAMLRDRGEQYF. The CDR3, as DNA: TGTGCCAGCGCCATGCTCCGGGACAGGGGCGAGCAGTACTTC.

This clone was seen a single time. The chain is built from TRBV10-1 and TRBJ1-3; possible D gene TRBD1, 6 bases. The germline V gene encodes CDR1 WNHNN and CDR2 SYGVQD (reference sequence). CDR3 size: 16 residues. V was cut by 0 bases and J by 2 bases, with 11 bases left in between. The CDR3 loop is CASSESRGLTGNTIYF. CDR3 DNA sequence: TGCGCCAGCAGTGAGTCGCGGGGGCTAACTGGAAACACCATATATTTT.

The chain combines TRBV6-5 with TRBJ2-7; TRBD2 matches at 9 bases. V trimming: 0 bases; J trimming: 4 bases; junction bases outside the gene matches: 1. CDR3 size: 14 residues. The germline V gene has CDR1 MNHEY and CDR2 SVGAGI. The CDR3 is CASSYSTSGYEQYF. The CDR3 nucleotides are TGTGCCAGCAGTTACTCAACTAGCGGGTACGAGCAGTACTTC.

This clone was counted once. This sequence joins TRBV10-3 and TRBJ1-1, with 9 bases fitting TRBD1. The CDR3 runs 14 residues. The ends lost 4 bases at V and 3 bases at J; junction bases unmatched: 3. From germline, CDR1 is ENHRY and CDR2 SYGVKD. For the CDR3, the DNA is TGTGCCATCAGTGCGGACAGGGGTTACACTGAAGCTTTCTTT. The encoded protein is CAISADRGYTEAFF.

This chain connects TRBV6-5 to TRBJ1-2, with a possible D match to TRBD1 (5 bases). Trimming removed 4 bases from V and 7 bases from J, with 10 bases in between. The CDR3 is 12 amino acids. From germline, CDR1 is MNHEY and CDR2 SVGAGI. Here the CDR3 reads CASSWGDGGYTF. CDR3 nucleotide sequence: TGTGCCAGCAGTTGGGGGGACGGTGGCTACACCTTC.

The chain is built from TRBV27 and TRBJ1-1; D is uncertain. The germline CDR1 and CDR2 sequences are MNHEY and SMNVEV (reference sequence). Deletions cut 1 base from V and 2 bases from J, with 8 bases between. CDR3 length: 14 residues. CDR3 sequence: CASSLFARNTEAFF. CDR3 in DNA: TGTGCCAGCAGTTTATTCGCCAGAAACACTGAAGCTTTCTTT.

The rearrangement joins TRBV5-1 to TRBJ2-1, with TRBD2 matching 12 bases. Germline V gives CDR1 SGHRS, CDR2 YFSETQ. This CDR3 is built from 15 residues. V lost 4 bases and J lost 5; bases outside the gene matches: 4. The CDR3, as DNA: TGCGCCAGCAGCAGACTAGCGGGGGCAAACAATGAGCAGTTCTTC. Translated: CASSRLAGANNEQFF.

CDR3 bases: TGTGCCAGCAGCTTCGTAACGGGAGAGACAGATACGCAGTATTTT. The encoded protein is CASSFVTGETDTQYF. V and J are TRBV13 and TRBJ2-3; a weak D match, TRBD2 (6 bases). CDR3 length: 15 amino acids. Trimming removed 3 bases at V and 3 bases at J, with 13 bases between. The germline V gene has CDR1 PRHDT and CDR2 FYEKMQ (reference sequence).

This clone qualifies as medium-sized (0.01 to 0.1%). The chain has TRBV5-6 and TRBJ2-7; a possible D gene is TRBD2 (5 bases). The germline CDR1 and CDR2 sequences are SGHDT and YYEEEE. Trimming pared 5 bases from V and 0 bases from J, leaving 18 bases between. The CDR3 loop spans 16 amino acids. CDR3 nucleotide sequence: TGTGCCAGCAGACTCGTCCGGGATGACACCTCCTACGAGCAGTACTTC. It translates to CASRLVRDDTSYEQYF.

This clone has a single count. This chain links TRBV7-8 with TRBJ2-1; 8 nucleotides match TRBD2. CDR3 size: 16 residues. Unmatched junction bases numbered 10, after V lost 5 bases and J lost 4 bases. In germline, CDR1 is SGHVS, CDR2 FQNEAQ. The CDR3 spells CASSISGTRAYNEQFF. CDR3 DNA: TGTGCCAGCAGCATCTCCGGGACTAGGGCTTACAATGAGCAGTTCTTC.